The T cell receptor beta chain described here comes from a study of control samples from healthy donors and cancer patients. V lost 0 bases, J lost 4 bases, and 19 bases lay in between. Germline CDR1 reads SGHTS; CDR2 reads YDEGEE. The CDR3 totals 17 residues. The protocol was immunoSEQ multiplex PCR, while the TCRdb copy is restricted to in-frame clones and leaves out a portion. The sample yields approximately 52,000 clones, around 90% seen once. Sequencing was done on a sample of PBMCs. The clonotype was recovered from a man in his sixties with head and neck cancer. This chain connects TRBV5-8 to TRBJ1-1; D is possibly TRBD1 (6 bases). For the CDR3, the DNA is TGTGCCAGCAGCTTGGGAACAGGGAAGGGTCAAAGCACTGAAGCTTTCTTT. Translation: CASSLGTGKGQSTEAFF. The variable domain in full, with the rest retrieved from reference TRBV5-8 and TRBJ1-1, is EAGVTQSPTHLIKTRGQQATLRCSPISGHTSVYWYQQALGLGLQFLLWYDEGEERNRGNFPPRFSGRQFPNYSSELNVNALELEDSALYLCASSLGTGKGQSTEAFFGQGTRLTVV.